These T cell receptor beta chains were read from a single sample in a study of cytomegalovirus exposure and HLA in healthy donors. Assay used: immunoSEQ multiplex PCR; TCRdb lists only in-frame clones, some missing. Of 95,000 to 130,000 clones in the sample, around 81% were seen once. The sequenced sample was PBMCs. Receptors were obtained from a woman aged 25 to 39 in good health and CMV-seronegative. The CDR3 runs from the conserved cysteine through the conserved F or W. A D gene is named only where the DNA matches it firmly. Only part of the rows carry a size: once, few, many, or a class if the clone is expanded.

>TRBJ2-2|TRBV10-2|.|TRBD1
TGCGCCAGCAGTGATTCCGACAGGGGGCTTACCGGGGAGCTGTTTTTT
CASSDSDRGLTGELFF
>TRBJ2-7|TRBV6-1|.|TRBD2
TGTGCCAGCAGTGAAGTAGAGCGGGGACCGTACGAGCAGTACTTC
CASSEVERGPYEQYF
>TRBJ1-5|TRBV6-1|few|.
TGTGCCAGCAGTTTTGAGGGAGGCAATCAGCCCCAGCATTTT
CASSFEGGNQPQHF
>TRBJ1-1|TRBV27|.|.
TGTGCCAGCAGTCCACTATGGACATTTAACACTGAAGCTTTCTTT
CASSPLWTFNTEAFF
>TRBJ1-1|TRBV27|.|TRBD1
TGTGCCAGCAGTTCCATTTACAGGGGTAACACTGAAGCTTTCTTT
CASSSIYRGNTEAFF
>TRBJ1-4|TRBV18|once|.
TGTGCCAGCTCACCGGGTAGGGGTAATGAAAAACTGTTTTTT
CASSPGRGNEKLFF
>TRBJ2-5|TRBV9|.|TRBD2
TGTGCCAGCAGCCTCCATGGGGCGGGAGACGAGACCCAGTACTTC
CASSLHGAGDETQYF
>TRBJ2-3|TRBV6-6|.|TRBD2
TGTGCCAGCAGGGGAATAGCGGGAGACCCCACAGATACGCAGTATTTT
CASRGIAGDPTDTQYF
>TRBJ2-3|TRBV7-8|once|TRBD1
TGTGCCAGCAGCTCGGGGACAGGTACTAGCACAGATACGCAGTATTTT
CASSSGTGTSTDTQYF
>TRBJ2-3|TRBV4-3|.|TRBD2
TGCGCCAGCAGCCAAGATCTGGCGGGAGTGACGAGGGGAGATACGCAGTATTTT
CASSQDLAGVTRGDTQYF
>TRBJ2-7|TRBV4-1|once|.
TGCGCCAGCAGCCGGGGGGACAGAGGCGAGCAGTACTTC
CASSRGDRGEQYF
>TRBJ1-5|TRBV6-6|.|.
TGTGCCAGCAGTTATGGGGGGGGATATCAGCCCCAGCATTTT
CASSYGGGYQPQHF
>TRBJ2-2|TRBV19|.|TRBD2
TGTGCCAGTAGTGCATCCGGGACTAGCGGGAGTCCCACCGGGGAGCTGTTTTTT
CASSASGTSGSPTGELFF
>TRBJ1-5|TRBV4-3|.|TRBD1
TGCGCCAGCAGCCAAACCGACAGGGACAATCAGCCCCAGCATTTT
CASSQTDRDNQPQHF
>TRBJ1-4|TRBV19|.|TRBD1
TGTGCCAGTAGTCTTCAGGGGGCTGATGAAAAACTGTTTTTT
CASSLQGADEKLFF
>TRBJ2-1|TRBV5-4|.|.
TGTGCCAGCAGCGGGGGGGGCGAGCAGTTCTTC
CASSGGGEQFF
>TRBJ2-3|TRBV14|few|TRBD1
TGTGCCAGCAGACAGGGGGCAGATACGCAGTATTTT
CASRQGADTQYF
>TRBJ2-7|TRBV10-2|.|TRBD1
TGCGCCAGCAGTGATCCAAGGACAGGGAAACGAAGCTACGAGCAGTACTTC
CASSDPRTGKRSYEQYF
>TRBJ2-5|TRBV5-1|.|.
TGCGCCAGCAGTATCCAAGTCGGGGAGACCCAGTACTTC
CASSIQVGETQYF
>TRBJ1-5|TRBV7-8|.|TRBD1
TGTGCCAGCAGCTTAGCGCACAGGGGAGATCAGCCCCAGCATTTT
CASSLAHRGDQPQHF
>TRBJ1-5|TRBV6-1|.|.
TGTGCCAGCAGGGGCATTCATAGCAATCAGCCCCAGCATTTT
CASRGIHSNQPQHF
>TRBJ2-7|TRBV2|.|.
TGTGCCACCCTTTCCGGGAGGGGGCGGTCCGAGCAGTACTTC
CATLSGRGRSEQYF
>TRBJ2-1|TRBV11-2|.|TRBD1
TGTGCCAGCAGCTTAGTGGACAGGATAGTGTACAATGAGCAGTTCTTC
CASSLVDRIVYNEQFF
>TRBJ2-1|TRBV27|.|TRBD2
TGTGCCAGCAGCCTCACTAGCGGGGACCGCTATGAGCAGTTCTTC
CASSLTSGDRYEQFF
>TRBJ2-1|TRBV4-3|.|TRBD2
TGCGCCAGCAGCCTGCGGCAGGGACTAGGTTATGAGCAGTTCTTC
CASSLRQGLGYEQFF
>TRBJ2-2|TRBV27|once|.
TGTGCCAGCAGTTATGGGGCAGCGGGCACCGGGGAGCTGTTTTTT
CASSYGAAGTGELFF
>TRBJ2-3|TRBV5-4|.|.
TGTGCCAGCAGGGGGGGGCCATCTAGCACAGATACGCAGTATTTT
CASRGGPSSTDTQYF
>TRBJ2-3|TRBV19|.|.
TGTGCCAGTAGTAGACTACAGACAGATACGCAGTATTTT
CASSRLQTDTQYF
>TRBJ2-7|TRBV14|.|TRBD1
TGTGCCAGCAGCTCCTCGCCCTGGGACAGGGGGGCATCAAGAAGGGGGCAGTACTTC
CASSSSPWDRGASRRGQYF
>TRBJ2-5|TRBV28|.|TRBD2
TGTGCCAGCAGTTTACCGGGACTAGCGGGAGGGCCGGGAGAGACCCAGTACTTC
CASSLPGLAGGPGETQYF
>TRBJ2-1|TRBV28|.|.
TGTGCCAGCAGTGCAGTGTATGATGAGCAGTTCTTC
CASSAVYDEQFF
>TRBJ2-5|TRBV4-2|.|.
TGTGCCAGCAGCACTCGAGCCCAAGAGACCCAGTACTTC
CASSTRAQETQYF
>TRBJ2-3|TRBV27|.|TRBD2
TGTGCCAGCAGTTTATTGGGACTAGCTCTCACAGATACGCAGTATTTT
CASSLLGLALTDTQYF
>TRBJ2-2|TRBV19|.|.
TGTGCCAGTAAGGTTTGGGCTGATACCGGGGAGCTGTTTTTT
CASKVWADTGELFF
>TRBJ2-2|TRBV5-1|.|TRBD1
TGCGCCAGCAGCGAGACAGGGGCGAACACCGGGGAGCTGTTTTTT
CASSETGANTGELFF
>TRBJ2-1|TRBV10-3|.|TRBD2
TGTGCCATCAGCGAACTAGCGGGGGCGAATGAGCAGTTCTTC
CAISELAGANEQFF
>TRBJ1-1|TRBV11-3|.|TRBD1
TGTGCCAGCAGCTTAGGCAGGGGGAGCACTGAAGCTTTCTTT
CASSLGRGSTEAFF
>TRBJ2-7|TRBV7-2|.|TRBD2
TGTGCCAGCAGCAGAGAGGGGACTAGGGCTTACTTC
CASSREGTRAYF
>TRBJ2-2|TRBV6-1|.|TRBD2
TGTGCCAGCAGTGAGGGACTAGCGGAGGCCGGGGAGCTGTTTTTT
CASSEGLAEAGELFF
>TRBJ2-2|TRBV10-3|.|.
TGTGCCATCAGGGACAGCCCGAACACCGGGGAGCTGTTTTTT
CAIRDSPNTGELFF
>TRBJ2-1|TRBV27|.|TRBD2
TGTGCCAGCAGTGCACTAGCGGGAGAGGGGGGTGAGCAGTTCTTC
CASSALAGEGGEQFF
>TRBJ2-7|TRBV7-9|.|.
TGTTCCAACAGCTTGGCGGCATACGAGCAGTACTTC
CSNSLAAYEQYF
>TRBJ2-2|TRBV5-1|once|.
TGCGCCAGCAGCTCAACAGAGAACACCGGGGAGCTGTTTTTT
CASSSTENTGELFF
>TRBJ2-7|TRBV28|few|TRBD1
TGTGCCAGCAGTCTCTCCGGGACAGGATCCTACGAGCAGTACTTC
CASSLSGTGSYEQYF
>TRBJ2-3|TRBV7-6|.|.
TGTGCCAGCAGCTCCCTGGAGCGAGGGACAGATACGCAGTATTTT
CASSSLERGTDTQYF
>TRBJ2-7|TRBV5-8|.|TRBD1
TGTGCCAGCAGCTTGCGGTTGACAGGGGTATACGAGCAGTACTTC
CASSLRLTGVYEQYF
>TRBJ2-1|TRBV7-2|.|TRBD1
TGTGCCAGCAGCCCCCGGGACAGGTCGGCGGGGGAGCAGTTCTTC
CASSPRDRSAGEQFF